What follows describes a single T cell receptor beta chain. The data originate from a study of cytomegalovirus exposure and HLA in healthy donors. The junction had 8 bases not matched to a gene; V was cut back by 5 bases and J by 4 bases. The V gene's germline CDR1 is KGHSH and CDR2 LQKENI. The CDR3 runs to 17 residues. The PCR used 60 Vbeta and 13 Jbeta primers. Generated by immunoSEQ multiplex PCR, the TCRdb table keeps only in-frame clones and is missing some. The sample contains fewer than 200,000 clones, 75% to 90% of which appear only once. V gene TRBV18 combines with J gene TRBJ2-3; 14 bases map to TRBD2. The specimen was PBMCs. The clonotype was recovered from a boy between 2 and 10 years old in good health and CMV-seronegative. CDR3 sequence reads: CASSANPGLAGADTQYF. For the CDR3, the DNA is TGTGCCAGCTCAGCAAACCCGGGACTAGCGGGAGCAGATACGCAGTATTTT.